The 4 T cell receptor beta chains below come from one sample, sequenced in a study of cytotoxic CD8 clonotypes in ibrutinib-treated CLL. Sequencing used immunoSEQ multiplex PCR; TCRdb keeps in-frame clones, though not all of them. The sample has about 150,000 clones; 60% to 85% are singletons. The material sequenced was PBMCs, taken after 24 months of ibrutinib treatment. These receptors were taken from a human donor with chronic lymphocytic leukemia.

This chain links TRBV29-1 with TRBJ1-1; 9 bases map to TRBD1. The CDR3 has 16 residues. Unmatched junction bases numbered 10, after V lost 2 bases and J lost 3 bases. Germline CDR1 is SQVTM and CDR2 is ANQGSEA. The CDR3 sequence is CSVEWGQGVGDTEAFF. CDR3 in DNA: TGCAGCGTTGAATGGGGACAGGGTGTCGGGGACACTGAAGCTTTCTTT. The full variable domain, rest sourced from reference TRBV29-1 and TRBJ1-1, is SAVISQKPSRDICQRGTSLTIQCQVDSQVTMMFWYRQQPGQSLTLIATANQGSEATYESGFVIDKFPISRPNLTFSTLTVSNMSPEDSSIYLCSVEWGQGVGDTEAFFGQGTRLTVV.

The V call is TRBV4-3, the J call TRBJ2-1; no firm D call. The CDR3 sequence is 12 residues long. In germline, CDR1 is LGHNA, CDR2 YSLEER. Trimming took 1 base from V and 6 from J, leaving 4 bases between them. CDR3 residues: CASSQGGNEQFF. The CDR3 DNA follows: TGCGCCAGCAGCCAAGGGGGCAATGAGCAGTTCTTC.

Ten or more counts support this clone. V is TRBV5-1 and J is TRBJ2-2; D call uncertain. This CDR3 region has 14 residues. V was trimmed by 0 bases and J by 1 base, leaving 4 bases between them. Germline assignment: CDR1 SGHRS and CDR2 YFSETQ. The CDR3 DNA sequence: TGCGCCAGCAGCTTGGCGCAGAACACCGGGGAGCTGTTTTTT. As protein: CASSLAQNTGELFF.

Only a few counts were recorded for this clone. The V and J genes are TRBV19 and TRBJ2-7; 8 positions match TRBD1. CDR1 and CDR2 (germline): LNHDA, SQIVND (reference sequence). Unmatched junction bases numbered 4, after V lost 3 bases and J lost 0 bases. This CDR3 has 15 residues. The CDR3 bases are TGTGCCAGTAGTATCCGACAGGGGAGCTCCTACGAGCAGTACTTC. As protein: CASSIRQGSSYEQYF.